These 9 T cell receptor beta chains share one sample of origin, sequenced in a study of blood T cell repertoires in COVID-19 (dated by TCRdb to about 2020). Libraries were constructed by the immunoSEQ multiplex PCR assay. TCRdb mirrors the immuneACCESS table, restricted to in-frame sequences. Some clones are absent from its copies; in checked studies, under half trace to an unresolved V gene, and the reason for the others is unknown. Present in this sample are approximately 320,000 clones, roughly nine tenths of which were seen just once. Of the sample, 2.6% falls within the top ten clones. Source material: PBMCs or T cells enriched from blood (not recorded which). These receptors were taken from a man aged 60 to 75 who had recovered from COVID-19.

The chain uses TRBV4-1 and TRBJ2-1, with 11 bases fitting TRBD1. Germline CDR1 MGHRA, CDR2 YSYEKL. The CDR3 runs 15 residues. V was pared by 4 bases and J by 4 bases, with 3 bases of the junction left unmatched. The CDR3, as DNA: TGCGCCAGCAGCCGGGGACAGGGGGGATACAATGAGCAGTTCTTC. It specifies CASSRGQGGYNEQFF.

The chain combines TRBV7-9 with TRBJ2-5; maybe TRBD2 (5 bases). V lost 1 base and J lost 4, with 10 bases in between. Germline values: CDR1 SEHNR, CDR2 FQNEAQ (reference sequence). The CDR3 is 14 residues long. The DNA of the CDR3 is TGTGCCAGCAGCTTAGGGCCTAGCCGAGAGACCCAGTACTTC. Protein: CASSLGPSRETQYF.

The gene calls are TRBV27 and TRBJ2-2; TRBD1 aligns across 7 bases. The CDR3 loop spans 17 amino acids. Germline lookup yields CDR1 MNHEY and CDR2 SMNVEV (reference sequence). V dropped 4 bases and J dropped 4; count of bases not matched to a gene: 12. The CDR3 region is CASSSGQAIWGTGELFF. The CDR3, as DNA: TGTGCCAGCAGTTCCGGACAGGCGATATGGGGCACCGGGGAGCTGTTTTTT.

The chain joins TRBV5-1 to TRBJ1-4, with 9 bases fitting TRBD1. V gave up 4 bases and J gave up 5 bases; unmatched junction bases: 9. The V gene's germline CDR1 is SGHRS and CDR2 YFSETQ. The CDR3 spans 16 residues. Here the CDR3 reads CASSRSVGQGNEKLFF. The DNA of the CDR3 is TGCGCCAGCAGCCGGTCCGTTGGACAGGGGAATGAAAAACTGTTTTTT.

The chain joins TRBV2 to TRBJ1-3; the D is unclear. Trimming left V 8 bases short and J 0 bases short, with 8 bases between. The CDR3 loop spans 13 amino acids. The germline V gene encodes CDR1 SNHLY and CDR2 FYNNEI. The DNA of the CDR3 is TGTGCCAGCCAAGCCACCTCTGGAAACACCATATATTTT. It translates to CASQATSGNTIYF.

The chain recombines TRBV5-1 with TRBJ1-4; the D gene is possibly TRBD1 (5 bases). Germline CDR1 and CDR2: SGHRS and YFSETQ. The CDR3 is 14 amino acids. The V end was cut by 4 bases, the J end by 6 bases, with 13 bases between. DNA for the CDR3: TGCGCCAGCAGCATCTGGGGCGCCGATGAAAAACTGTTTTTT. It yields the protein CASSIWGADEKLFF.

V is TRBV18 and J is TRBJ2-2; 7 nucleotides match TRBD1. The V gene end was trimmed by 2 bases and the J gene end by 0 bases; junction bases not matched to a gene: 3. This CDR3 has 16 residues. Germline V gene lookup returns CDR1 KGHSH and CDR2 LQKENI. CDR3 sequence: CASSPKGQTNTGELFF. The CDR3 DNA sequence: TGTGCCAGCTCACCAAAGGGACAGACGAACACCGGGGAGCTGTTTTTT. The whole variable domain, remainder taken from reference TRBV18 and TRBJ2-2, is NAGVMQNPRHLVRRRGQEARLRCSPMKGHSHVYWYRQLPEEGLKFMVYLQKENIIDESGMPKERFSAEFPKEGPSILRIQQVVRGDSAAYFCASSPKGQTNTGELFFGEGSRLTVL.

This clone appeared once. The V and J genes are TRBV7-9 and TRBJ2-3, with a weak D call TRBD2 (5 bases). Trimming removed 1 base from V and 3 bases from J, with 11 bases in between. The CDR3 extends over 15 amino acids. CDR1 and CDR2 from the germline V gene are SEHNR and FQNEAQ (reference sequence). The CDR3 spells CASSLVSGETDTQYF. The CDR3 region has the DNA TGTGCCAGCAGCTTAGTTTCCGGGGAGACAGATACGCAGTATTTT.

V is TRBV19 and J is TRBJ1-5; a weak D match, TRBD1 (6 bases). This CDR3 has 15 residues. Germline V gene lookup returns CDR1 LNHDA and CDR2 SQIVND (reference sequence). Trimming removed 4 bases from V and 3 bases from J, with 13 bases in between. The CDR3 is CASSSQGLPNQPQHF. CDR3 DNA sequence: TGTGCCAGTAGTAGTCAGGGGTTACCCAATCAGCCCCAGCATTTT.